Listed below are T cell receptor beta chains from one sample, sequenced in a study of T cell responses to AZD1222 COVID-19 vaccine. Here immunoSEQ multiplex PCR was the method, and the copy in TCRdb shows in-frame clones only, minus some. Of roughly 93,000 clones in the sample, approximately 87% were seen once. The specimen comprised peripheral blood, sampled on day 0 of AZD1222 vaccination. The source of these receptors is an adult in good health. CDR3s include the opening cysteine and the closing phenylalanine or tryptophan.

len: 15
j_gene: TRBJ2-7
v_gene: TRBV6-1
CDR3aa: CASSELLAGDYEQYF

len: 14
j_gene: TRBJ1-4
v_gene: TRBV5-5
CDR3aa: CASSLNRANEKLFF

len: 14
j_gene: TRBJ1-1
v_gene: TRBV7-2
CDR3aa: CASSPPWGVTEAFF

len: 16
j_gene: TRBJ1-5
v_gene: TRBV7-8
CDR3aa: CASSLRGAYSNQPQHF

len: 17
j_gene: TRBJ2-1
v_gene: TRBV19
CDR3aa: CASSSRRVAGGRDEQFF

len: 12
j_gene: TRBJ2-7
v_gene: TRBV2
CDR3aa: CASRLSGYEQYF

len: 14
j_gene: TRBJ2-3
v_gene: TRBV12-1
CDR3aa: CASSRRTVLDTQYF

len: 14
j_gene: TRBJ2-3
v_gene: TRBV5-1
CDR3aa: CASSLGRVQDTQYF

len: 13
j_gene: TRBJ1-2
v_gene: TRBV2
CDR3aa: CASSPQGDYGYTF

len: 15
j_gene: TRBJ2-7
v_gene: TRBV27
CDR3aa: CASSLVTSATYEQYF

len: 16
j_gene: TRBJ2-1
v_gene: TRBV3-1/TRBV3-2
CDR3aa: CASTAETSASLNEQFF

len: 13
j_gene: TRBJ2-2
v_gene: TRBV28
CDR3aa: CASRTANTGELFF

len: 16
j_gene: TRBJ2-7
v_gene: TRBV21-1
CDR3aa: CASSERLAGDSYEQYF

len: 15
j_gene: TRBJ2-7
v_gene: TRBV4-1
CDR3aa: CASSPPQGGPYEQYF

len: 13
j_gene: TRBJ1-1
v_gene: TRBV11-2
CDR3aa: CASSRTPNTEAFF

len: 14
j_gene: TRBJ1-4
v_gene: TRBV2
CDR3aa: CASSELGGREKLFF

len: 13
j_gene: TRBJ2-7
v_gene: TRBV7-8
CDR3aa: CASSLGGGDEQYF

len: 12
j_gene: TRBJ2-1
v_gene: TRBV19
CDR3aa: CASINRENEQFF

len: 14
j_gene: TRBJ1-6
v_gene: TRBV11-2
CDR3aa: CASSPRGLNSPLHF

len: 16
j_gene: TRBJ2-7
v_gene: TRBV7-9
CDR3aa: CASSLVSQGSSYEQYF

len: 13
j_gene: TRBJ1-1
v_gene: TRBV28
CDR3aa: CASSLPGRDWAFF

len: 15
j_gene: TRBJ1-2
v_gene: TRBV7-9
CDR3aa: CASSLALGGGYGYTF

len: 19
j_gene: TRBJ1-5
v_gene: TRBV28
CDR3aa: CASSPLEKGWRGLNQPQHF

len: 14
j_gene: TRBJ1-6
v_gene: TRBV7-3
CDR3aa: CASSPAVGAAPLHF

len: 13
j_gene: TRBJ1-1
v_gene: TRBV11-2
CDR3aa: CASSPGRNTEAFF

len: 14
j_gene: TRBJ1-5
v_gene: TRBV6-4
CDR3aa: CASSERQGAQPQHF

len: 14
j_gene: TRBJ2-1
v_gene: TRBV2
CDR3aa: CASSVETGVNEQFF

len: 15
j_gene: TRBJ1-2
v_gene: TRBV18
CDR3aa: CASSPYLDQGFGYTF

len: 16
j_gene: TRBJ1-1
v_gene: TRBV9
CDR3aa: CASSVVGAGRNTEAFF

len: 16
j_gene: TRBJ1-5
v_gene: TRBV10-1
CDR3aa: CASSGDTGNSNQPQHF

len: 15
j_gene: TRBJ2-1
v_gene: TRBV5-1
CDR3aa: CASRAGTTSYNEQFF

len: 14
j_gene: TRBJ1-1
v_gene: TRBV6-2/TRBV6-3
CDR3aa: CASSPTGLYTEAFF

len: 16
j_gene: TRBJ2-2
v_gene: TRBV7-3
CDR3aa: CASSLTGGIYPGELFF

len: 16
j_gene: TRBJ2-7
v_gene: TRBV5-1
CDR3aa: CASSAGQREDLYEQYF

len: 15
j_gene: TRBJ2-3
v_gene: TRBV3-1/TRBV3-2
CDR3aa: CASSQTTSEADTQYF

len: 16
j_gene: TRBJ2-1
v_gene: TRBV5-4
CDR3aa: CASSLGGLVSYNEQFF

len: 13
j_gene: TRBJ1-2
v_gene: TRBV6-5
CDR3aa: CASSLAGLYGYTF

len: 15
j_gene: TRBJ2-5
v_gene: TRBV7-2
CDR3aa: CASSLWSSGSETQYF

len: 12
j_gene: TRBJ2-5
v_gene: TRBV7-9
CDR3aa: CAGEGGQETQYF

len: 13
j_gene: TRBJ2-3
v_gene: TRBV6-2/TRBV6-3
CDR3aa: CASSFPGTDTQYF

len: 16
j_gene: TRBJ1-4
v_gene: TRBV6-5
CDR3aa: CASSYSRGQGFEKLFF

len: 18
j_gene: TRBJ2-3
v_gene: TRBV4-3
CDR3aa: CASSQDPPGQGGTDTQYF

len: 14
j_gene: TRBJ1-1
v_gene: TRBV10-3
CDR3aa: CAITGRDGDAEAFF

len: 16
j_gene: TRBJ1-5
v_gene: TRBV28
CDR3aa: CASSSLTGLGNQPQHF

len: 13
j_gene: TRBJ2-7
v_gene: TRBV18
CDR3aa: CASSPPVRDEQYF

len: 14
j_gene: TRBJ1-4
v_gene: TRBV7-2
CDR3aa: CASSSSDWVEKLFF

len: 13
j_gene: TRBJ2-3
v_gene: TRBV4-3
CDR3aa: CASRSANTDTQYF

len: 15
j_gene: TRBJ2-2
v_gene: TRBV7-2
CDR3aa: CASSTGQGAGGELFF

len: 19
j_gene: TRBJ2-1
v_gene: TRBV6-2/TRBV6-3
CDR3aa: CASSPRGRTRGSRDNEQFF

len: 8
j_gene: TRBJ1-2
v_gene: TRBV7-2
CDR3aa: CAPGGYTF

len: 18
j_gene: TRBJ2-3
v_gene: TRBV7-2
CDR3aa: CASSWGLGVGSSTDTQYF

len: 15
j_gene: TRBJ2-6
v_gene: TRBV6-5
CDR3aa: CASSYSGSGANVLTF

len: 12
j_gene: TRBJ2-1
v_gene: TRBV28
CDR3aa: CASSTQGREQFF

len: 16
j_gene: TRBJ2-1
v_gene: TRBV4-3
CDR3aa: CASSQEPPGSYNEQFF